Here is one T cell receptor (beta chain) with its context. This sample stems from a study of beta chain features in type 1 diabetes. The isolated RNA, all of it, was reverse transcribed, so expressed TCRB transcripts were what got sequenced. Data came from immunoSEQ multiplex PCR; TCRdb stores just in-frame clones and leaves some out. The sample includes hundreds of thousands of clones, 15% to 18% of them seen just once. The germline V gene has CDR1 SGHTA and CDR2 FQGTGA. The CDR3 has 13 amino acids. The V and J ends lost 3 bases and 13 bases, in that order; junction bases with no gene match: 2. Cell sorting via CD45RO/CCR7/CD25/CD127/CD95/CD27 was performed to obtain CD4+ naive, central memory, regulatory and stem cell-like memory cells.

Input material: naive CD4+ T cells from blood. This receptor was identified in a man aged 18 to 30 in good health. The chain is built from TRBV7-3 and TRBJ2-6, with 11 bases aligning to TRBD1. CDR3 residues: CASSFGTGGVLTF. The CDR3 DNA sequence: TGTGCCAGCAGCTTTGGGACAGGGGGAGTCCTGACTTTC.